A single sample is the source of the 27 T cell receptor beta chains below, sequenced in a study of chemoradiotherapy in HPV16-positive cancers. Libraries were prepared by immunoSEQ multiplex PCR; TCRdb keeps only in-frame clonotypes and omits some of them. Of under 3,500 clones in the sample, approximately 83% were seen once. This specimen consisted of tumor tissue, obtained from a patient who underwent chemoradiotherapy. The receptors stem from a human donor with HPV-associated anogenital cancer.

This chain uses TRBV19 with TRBJ1-2; D may be TRBD1 (5 bases). The V gene lost 4 bases and the J gene lost 2 bases, with 8 bases spanning the gap. Germline V gene data show CDR1 as LNHDA and CDR2 as SQIVND (reference sequence). The CDR3 covers 13 residues. The CDR3 loop is CASSNEGNYGYTF. CDR3 nucleotides: TGTGCCAGTAGTAATGAGGGGAACTATGGCTACACCTTC.

By proportion, this clone is large. The J gene is TRBJ2-1, the V gene TRBV7-9, with 14 bases that match TRBD2. V lost 11 bases and J lost 4; bases outside the gene matches: 7. Per germline, CDR1 SEHNR and CDR2 FQNEAQ (reference sequence). CDR3 length: 15 residues. The CDR3 DNA reads TGTGCCTCCAGGGGACTAGCGGGGGTTTACAATGAGCAGTTCTTC. Translated, it gives CASRGLAGVYNEQFF.

The chain is built from TRBV5-6 and TRBJ2-2; the D gene could be TRBD1 or TRBD2 (5 bases each). Germline V gene data show CDR1 as SGHDT and CDR2 as YYEEEE. Trimming removed 1 base from V and 7 bases from J, with 14 bases in between. The CDR3 consists of 15 residues. CDR3 in DNA: TGTGCCAGCAGCTTGTACCCGGGACCAATCGGGGAGCTGTTTTTT. It codes for CASSLYPGPIGELFF. Full variable domain (outside the CDR3, taken from reference TRBV5-6 and TRBJ2-2): DAGVTQSPTHLIKTRGQQVTLRCSPKSGHDTVSWYQQALGQGPQFIFQYYEEEERQRGNFPDRFSGHQFPNYSSELNVNALLLGDSALYLCASSLYPGPIGELFFGEGSRLTVL.

The chain employs TRBV2 and TRBJ2-1; 8 positions agree with TRBD2. This CDR3 comprises 12 residues. Germline CDR1 is SNHLY and CDR2 is FYNNEI. The junction had 10 bases not matched to a gene; V was cut back by 8 bases and J by 13 bases. The CDR3 DNA reads as TGTGCCAGCGGACTGCTCCGGGGGGGCCAGTTCTTC. As protein: CASGLLRGGQFF.

CDR3 residues: CASSIGDYRNTGELFF. CDR3 DNA sequence: TGTGCCAGCAGCATCGGGGACTACAGGAACACCGGGGAGCTGTTTTTT. The chain couples TRBV7-8 to TRBJ2-2; 7 nucleotides line up with TRBD2. The CDR3 sequence is 16 residues long. The V and J ends lost 5 bases and 1 base, in that order; junction bases with no gene match: 7. CDR1 SGHVS and CDR2 FQNEAQ come from the germline V gene. The variable domain in full, with the rest retrieved from reference TRBV7-8 and TRBJ2-2, is GAGVSQSPRYKVAKRGQDVALRCDPISGHVSLFWYQQALGQGPEFLTYFQNEAQLDKSGLPSDRFFAERPEGSVSTLKIQRTQQEDSAVYLCASSIGDYRNTGELFFGEGSRLTVL.

The rearrangement joins TRBV2 to TRBJ1-1; 7 bases line up with TRBD1. The CDR3 length is 14 residues. With V trimmed by 2 bases and J by 3 bases, 3 bases remained unmatched. The germline V gene encodes CDR1 SNHLY and CDR2 FYNNEI. The CDR3 nucleotides are TGTGCCAGCAGTGAACAGGGGGAGTACACTGAAGCTTTCTTT. Protein sequence: CASSEQGEYTEAFF.

The rearrangement joins TRBV4-1 to TRBJ2-7; the D gene could be TRBD1 or TRBD2 (5 bases each). V lost 0 bases to trimming and J lost 5 bases, with 8 bases between them. Germline CDR1 reads MGHRA; CDR2 reads YSYEKL. The CDR3 is made up of 13 amino acids. CDR3 sequence reads: CASSQEGDDEQYF. CDR3 nucleotides: TGCGCCAGCAGCCAAGAGGGGGACGACGAGCAGTACTTC.

The rearrangement links TRBV5-8 to TRBJ1-3; no firm D call. The CDR3 is 12 amino acids. V was cut by 0 bases and J by 6 bases, with 4 bases left in between. CDR1 is SGHTS and CDR2 is YDEGEE in the germline V gene. DNA of the CDR3: TGTGCCAGCAGCTTGGCAGTAAACACCATATATTTT. Translating gives CASSLAVNTIYF.

This sequence joins TRBV12-5 and TRBJ2-7; D is undetermined. Looked up from germline, CDR1 is LGHNT and CDR2 is FRNRAP. The CDR3 is 11 amino acids. V was clipped by 5 bases and J by 3 bases, with 5 bases between them. CDR3 in amino acids: CASGKNYEQYF. The CDR3 DNA reads as TGTGCTAGTGGTAAAAACTACGAGCAGTACTTC.

In its sample, this clone was seen a few times. The rearrangement links TRBV4-1 to TRBJ1-6, with D perhaps matching TRBD1 (5 bases). This CDR3 region has 15 residues. Germline values: CDR1 MGHRA, CDR2 YSYEKL. V was pared by 2 bases and J by 6 bases, with 11 bases between. CDR3 sequence reads: CASSQSGDSNSPLHF. The DNA of the CDR3 is TGCGCCAGCAGCCAATCTGGAGACAGTAATTCACCCCTCCACTTT.

This chain connects TRBV5-5 to TRBJ2-5; 7 nucleotides match TRBD1. The CDR3 runs 13 residues. Germline values: CDR1 SGHKS, CDR2 YYEKEE (reference sequence). The ends lost 3 bases at V and 3 bases at J; junction bases unmatched: 2. The CDR3 sequence is CASSSTGKETQYF. The DNA for the CDR3 is TGTGCCAGCAGCTCGACAGGGAAAGAGACCCAGTACTTC.

There are a few counts of this clone. This chain connects TRBV29-1 to TRBJ2-6; D gene ambiguous. The CDR3 totals 16 residues. Germline V lookup: CDR1 SQVTM, CDR2 ANQGSEA. Trimming took off 7 bases at V and 1 base at J, with 17 bases between the two ends. The DNA of the CDR3 is TGCAGCGCCCCCTGGACCACAAGGTCTGGGGCCAACGTCCTGACTTTC. Protein sequence: CSAPWTTRSGANVLTF.

This sequence joins TRBV5-4 and TRBJ2-7; 10 bases map to TRBD2. Germline V gene data show CDR1 as SGHNT and CDR2 as YYREEE (reference sequence). This CDR3 contains 14 residues. V lost 4 bases to trimming and J lost 0 bases; unmatched junction nucleotides: 1. The CDR3 spells CASSSGGVSYEQYF. The CDR3, as DNA: TGTGCCAGCAGCAGCGGGGGGGTCTCCTACGAGCAGTACTTC.

This chain links TRBV15 with TRBJ1-5; D might be TRBD1 (6 bases). The CDR3 has 15 residues. V dropped 4 bases and J dropped 9 bases, with 19 bases sitting between them. Germline loops: CDR1 LNHNV, CDR2 YYDKDF (reference sequence). The DNA of the CDR3 is TGTGCCACCAGCACACTCTCAGGGGTGAAGTGGCCCCAGCATTTT. As protein: CATSTLSGVKWPQHF.

About this clone itself: Other DNA sequences within the sample encode an identical CDR3. CDR3 in amino acids: CASSSKGGRGTEAFF. CDR3 nucleotides: TGCGCCAGCAGCTCCAAGGGGGGGAGAGGCACTGAAGCTTTCTTT. The V and J genes are TRBV5-1 and TRBJ1-1, with TRBD1 as a possible D gene (6 bases). The CDR3 is made up of 15 amino acids. Trimming removed 3 bases from V and 4 bases from J, with 16 bases in between. The germline V gene has CDR1 SGHRS and CDR2 YFSETQ.

The chain employs TRBV6-6 and TRBJ1-5; D ambiguous. CDR1 and CDR2 from the germline V gene are MNHNY and SVGAGI (reference sequence). The CDR3 loop spans 13 amino acids. Trimming left V 10 bases short and J 3 bases short, with 13 bases between. CDR3 residues: CATSAGNNQPQHF. For the CDR3, the DNA is TGTGCCACCTCCGCGGGCAACAATCAGCCCCAGCATTTT.

The V call is TRBV7-9, the J call TRBJ1-6, with D possibly TRBD1 on 5 matching bases. The CDR3 totals 14 residues. Trimming stripped 5 bases from V and 7 bases from J, with 12 bases between. From germline, CDR1 is SEHNR and CDR2 FQNEAQ (reference sequence). CDR3 sequence reads: CASSGGRRNSPLHF. DNA of the CDR3: TGTGCCAGCAGCGGGGGACGGAGGAATTCACCCCTCCACTTT. Complete variable domain (other parts from reference TRBV7-9 and TRBJ1-6): DTGVSQNPRHKITKRGQNVTFRCDPISEHNRLYWYRQTLGQGPEFLTYFQNEAQLEKSRLLSDRFSAERPKGSFSTLEIQRTEQGDSAMYLCASSGGRRNSPLHFGNGTRLTVT.

The V call is TRBV7-9, the J call TRBJ2-2; either TRBD1 or TRBD2 may supply D (5 bases each). Per germline, CDR1 SEHNR and CDR2 FQNEAQ (reference sequence). The CDR3 covers 14 residues. V lost 2 bases and J 5 bases, leaving 9 bases between the germline ends. CDR3 sequence reads: CASSLRGETGELFF. Written as DNA, the CDR3 is TGTGCCAGCAGCTTAAGGGGAGAGACCGGGGAGCTGTTTTTT.

The J gene is TRBJ2-2, the V gene TRBV29-1; no clear D. V was pared by 5 bases and J by 7 bases, with 5 bases between. Per the germline V gene, CDR1 is SQVTM and CDR2 is ANQGSEA. This CDR3 has 10 amino acids. The CDR3 loop is CSVSDGELFF. The CDR3 DNA follows: TGCAGCGTTTCGGACGGGGAGCTGTTTTTT.

This clone was seen only a few times. CDR3 nucleotides: TGCGCCAGCAGCTTGAGGGGAGCGCCGGAGGAGCAGTACTTC. Amino acids: CASSLRGAPEEQYF. The V call is TRBV5-1, the J call TRBJ2-7, with D possibly being TRBD1 or TRBD2 (5 bases each). Germline CDR1 and CDR2: SGHRS and YFSETQ. Trimming took 1 base from V and 7 from J, leaving 15 bases between them. This CDR3 has 14 amino acids. Full variable domain (remainder filled in from reference TRBV5-1 and TRBJ2-7): KAGVTQTPRYLIKTRGQQVTLSCSPISGHRSVSWYQQTPGQGLQFLFEYFSETQRNKGNFPGRFSGRQFSNSRSEMNVSTLELGDSALYLCASSLRGAPEEQYFGPGTRLTVT.

V is TRBV10-3 and J is TRBJ2-5; 9 bases fit TRBD1. Trimming took 4 bases from V and 5 from J; bases not matched to a gene: 11. Germline V gene data show CDR1 as ENHRY and CDR2 as SYGVKD. CDR3 size: 16 residues. The CDR3 region is CAISARTGDRGETQYF. The CDR3 DNA is TGTGCCATCAGTGCACGGACAGGGGATCGGGGCGAGACCCAGTACTTC.

The chain couples TRBV6-1 to TRBJ2-7, with TRBD2 matching 10 bases. The CDR3 covers 17 residues. Germline V gives CDR1 MNHNS, CDR2 SASEGT. Trimming removed 1 base from V and 4 bases from J; junction bases left unmatched: 10. CDR3 protein: CASSEEGDASGGYEQYF. In DNA form, the CDR3 reads TGTGCCAGCAGTGAAGAGGGCGACGCTAGCGGGGGATACGAGCAGTACTTC.

The rearrangement joins TRBV7-2 to TRBJ1-2; maybe TRBD1 (5 bases). CDR1 and CDR2 from the germline V gene are SGHTA and FQGNSA. The V end was cut by 5 bases, the J end by 0 bases, with 16 bases between. There are 16 residues in the CDR3. CDR3: CASSPEAGIPNYGYTF. For the CDR3, the DNA is TGTGCCAGCAGCCCAGAAGCAGGGATCCCTAACTATGGCTACACCTTC.

This chain joins TRBV11-3 and TRBJ2-7; D may be TRBD2 (6 bases). Trimming cost V 1 base and J 5 bases, with 18 bases left between them. Germline CDR1 SGHNT, CDR2 YENEEA. The CDR3 extends over 16 amino acids. Here the CDR3 DNA reads TGTGCCAGCAGCTTAGGAGGGGCGGGAACGTATCACGAGCAGTACTTC. Residues: CASSLGGAGTYHEQYF.

The V and J genes are TRBV7-3 and TRBJ2-5, with D tentatively TRBD2 (5 bases). V dropped 2 bases and J dropped 5 bases, with 12 bases sitting between them. Germline V gene data show CDR1 as SGHTA and CDR2 as FQGTGA. This CDR3 contains 14 residues. Here the CDR3 reads CASSLHGNGETQYF. The CDR3 bases are TGTGCCAGCAGCTTACACGGGAATGGGGAGACCCAGTACTTC. Together with reference TRBV7-3 and TRBJ2-5, the CDR3 gives the full variable domain: GAGVSQTPSNKVTEKGKYVELRCDPISGHTALYWYRQSLGQGPEFLIYFQGTGAADDSGLPNDRFFAVRPEGSVSTLKIQRTERGDSAVYLCASSLHGNGETQYFGPGTRLLVL.

This clone was seen more than once but under ten times. The J gene is TRBJ2-7, the V gene TRBV4-1; 9 positions agree with TRBD1. Germline-derived CDR1 and CDR2 are MGHRA and YSYEKL. V was pared by 1 base and J by 5 bases, with 6 bases of the junction left unmatched. This CDR3 region has 15 residues. The CDR3 spells CASSQAGDRVNEQYF. The DNA of the CDR3 is TGCGCCAGCAGCCAAGCGGGGGACAGGGTTAACGAGCAGTACTTC.

The chain uses TRBV10-3 and TRBJ1-2, with a possible D match to TRBD1 (6 bases). Germline-derived CDR1 and CDR2 are ENHRY and SYGVKD. V was trimmed by 11 bases and J by 0 bases, leaving 16 bases between them. The CDR3 length is 14 residues. CDR3 region: CASLGAPPNYGYTF. CDR3 coding DNA: TGTGCCTCTCTGGGGGCTCCCCCTAACTATGGCTACACCTTC.